This T cell receptor (beta chain) was captured in a study of tumor-infiltrating lymphocytes in localized non-small cell lung cancer. CDR1 and CDR2 from the germline V gene are MDHEN and SYDVKM. Trimming removed 2 bases from V and 5 bases from J, with 9 bases in between. The CDR3 extends over 13 amino acids. TCRdb keeps only in-frame clones here, not all; method: immunoSEQ multiplex PCR. The table lists approximately 17,000 clones, around 79% of them singletons, with approximately 6.8% in the top ten. The TCR comes from a human donor with non-small cell lung cancer. Material: lung tumor tissue. J is TRBJ1-1 and V is TRBV28, with D uncertain. The CDR3 DNA is TGTGCCAGCAGTTTAATCATGGGAACTGAAGCTTTCTTT. Its protein product is CASSLIMGTEAFF.